The T cell receptor beta chain under discussion was sequenced for a study of CD8 T cells in ankylosing spondylitis. This clonotype was recorded a few times. TCRdb reanalysed the 5' RACE reads using MiXCR and keeps one entry per CDR3 protein. Of approximately 260,000 distinct CDR3 sequences listed, around 7.8% were seen once; the top ten hold 6.5% to 7%. This CDR3 has 15 residues. Per the germline V gene, CDR1 is GTSNPN and CDR2 is SVGIG (reference sequence). V was cut by 3 bases and J by 3 bases, with 18 bases left in between. The receptor comes from a male donor with ankylosing spondylitis or in good health (not recorded which). Material for sequencing was blood, either unsorted or a sorted T cell fraction (not recorded which). The V and J genes are TRBV30 and TRBJ2-7; perhaps TRBD2 as D (5 bases). The CDR3 reads CAWRGAPQDLYEQYF. The CDR3 nucleotides read TGTGCCTGGAGGGGAGCGCCGCAGGACCTCTACGAGCAGTACTTC. The full variable domain, in which reference TRBV30 and TRBJ2-7 provide the parts outside the CDR3, is SQTIHQWPATLVQPVGSPLSLECTVEGTSNPNLYWYRQAAGRGLQLLFYSVGIGQISSEVPQNLSASRPQDRQFILSSKKLLLSDSGFYLCAWRGAPQDLYEQYFGPGTRLTVT.